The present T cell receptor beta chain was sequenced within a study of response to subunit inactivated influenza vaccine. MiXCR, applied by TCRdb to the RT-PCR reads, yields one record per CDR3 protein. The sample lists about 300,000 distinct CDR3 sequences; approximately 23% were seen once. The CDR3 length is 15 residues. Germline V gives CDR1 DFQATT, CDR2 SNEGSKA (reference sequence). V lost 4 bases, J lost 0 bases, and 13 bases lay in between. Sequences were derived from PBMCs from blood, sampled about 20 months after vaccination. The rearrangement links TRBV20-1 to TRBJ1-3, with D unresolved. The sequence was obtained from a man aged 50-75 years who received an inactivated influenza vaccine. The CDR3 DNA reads TGCAGTGCTATCCACGGGCCTAGCTCTGGAAACACCATATATTTT. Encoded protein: CSAIHGPSSGNTIYF.